This entry concerns a single T cell receptor (beta chain). Its antigen is undetermined. Libraries were prepared by immunoSEQ multiplex PCR; TCRdb keeps only in-frame clonotypes and omits some of them. The table lists about 4,100 clones, 78% of them singletons, with approximately 5.3% in the top ten. Every patient was affected by relapse after autologous stem cell transplantation, while exposure to brentuximab vedotin was not uniform. Using magnetic negative selection, the CD4+ T cells were separated out of thawed PBMCs. Best overall response was complete response, partial response or progressive disease in these relapsed/refractory classical Hodgkin lymphoma patients. The sample comes from a study of PD-1 blockade in classical Hodgkin lymphoma. Overall study findings and caveats: Complete responders started with a diversity level that resembled newly diagnosed patients at baseline. No one has yet defined what causes the repertoire differences, which may be disease activity or prior therapy. Patients were excluded if nivolumab began under 1 year after ASCT (the autologous transplant).

Germline V gives CDR1 GTSNPN, CDR2 SVGIG (reference sequence). V lost 5 bases to trimming and J lost 3 bases; unmatched junction nucleotides: 4. The CDR3 totals 13 residues. The receptor was derived from a human donor with classical Hodgkin lymphoma. V and J are TRBV30 and TRBJ1-3; 7 positions agree with TRBD1. Here the sequenced sample was CD4+ T cells from blood, taken at baseline. CDR3 sequence reads: CAWGTESGNTIYF. The CDR3 region has the DNA TGTGCCTGGGGGACAGAAAGTGGAAACACCATATATTTT.